Listed below are T cell receptor beta chains from one sample, sequenced in a study of cytomegalovirus exposure and HLA in healthy donors. The assay was immunoSEQ multiplex PCR, and TCRdb's table has in-frame clones only and misses some. This sample has 100,000 to 150,000 clones, with around 72% found just once. Sequencing was done on a sample of PBMCs. The receptors were gathered from a woman younger than 30 in good health and CMV-seronegative. The CDR3 runs from the conserved cysteine through the conserved F or W. Each record gives: clone size, J gene, D gene, V gene, CDR3 DNA, CDR3 protein. A D gene is named only where the DNA matches it firmly. Size values are once, few and many counts, or a class for expanded clones, and some rows have none.

>-|TRBJ2-1|TRBD2|TRBV30
TGTGCCTGGAGTAGGAGCGGGAGGCCCTACAATGAGCAGTTCTTC
CAWSRSGRPYNEQFF
>-|TRBJ1-1|-|TRBV5-6
TGTGCCAGCTCCCCTTCGACAGGCCCGTGGGGGCCGGGCACTGAAGCTTTCTTT
CASSPSTGPWGPGTEAFF
>-|TRBJ2-1|-|TRBV15
TGTGCCACCAGCAGAGAACTTTACAGTACTAGCTCGGACAATGAGCAGTTCTTC
CATSRELYSTSSDNEQFF
>-|TRBJ1-3|-|TRBV30
TGTGCCTGGACCGGGACTCCCGGAAACACCATATATTTT
CAWTGTPGNTIYF
>-|TRBJ1-1|TRBD1|TRBV29-1
TGCAGCGTGACAGGGAGAATGAACACTGAAGCTTTCTTT
CSVTGRMNTEAFF
>-|TRBJ2-1|TRBD2|TRBV18
TGTGCCAGCTCACCGGCCAGCGGGAGGGCCGAGTTCTTC
CASSPASGRAEFF
>-|TRBJ2-7|TRBD2|TRBV7-8
TGTGCCAGCAGCTTAGCGGCTAGCGGGAGTTATTACGAGCAGTACTTC
CASSLAASGSYYEQYF
>once|TRBJ1-3|-|TRBV6-1
TGTGCCAGCAGGAAGGCGGCTATCTCTGGAAACACCATATATTTT
CASRKAAISGNTIYF
>-|TRBJ1-1|-|TRBV2
TGTGCCAGCAGTGAAGAGACTAACACTGAAGCTTTCTTT
CASSEETNTEAFF
>-|TRBJ1-1|-|TRBV11-3
TGTGCCAGCAGCGCGGCCTTGAACACTGAAGCTTTCTTT
CASSAALNTEAFF
>-|TRBJ2-1|-|TRBV6-5
TGTGCCAGCGGAGGGAATCTCCTGACCTACAATGAGCAGTTCTTC
CASGGNLLTYNEQFF
>-|TRBJ2-1|TRBD2|TRBV27
TGTGCCAGCAGATACGATGGGGGGGATAATGAGCAGTTCTTC
CASRYDGGDNEQFF
>-|TRBJ2-7|TRBD2|TRBV4-1
TGCGCCAGCAGCCCCTTAGCGGGGAGCTCCTACGAGCAGTACTTC
CASSPLAGSSYEQYF
>-|TRBJ2-2|TRBD2|TRBV5-4
TGTGACAGCAGCCTGGGGACTAGGAACCGAAACACCGGGGAGCTGTTTTTT
CDSSLGTRNRNTGELFF
>-|TRBJ2-1|TRBD2|TRBV7-6
TGTGCCAGCAGCCCATTTGGCGGGAGCTCCTACAATGAGCAGTTCTTC
CASSPFGGSSYNEQFF